These T cell receptor beta chains were read from a single sample in a study of response to subunit inactivated influenza vaccine. MiXCR was run by TCRdb on the RT-PCR reads, yielding one entry per CDR3 protein. Of 500,000 or so distinct CDR3 sequences in the sample, approximately 17% are singletons; the top ten hold approximately 3%. Specimen: CD4+ T cells sorted from PBMCs, collected roughly 24 months after vaccination. These receptor sequences come from a man aged 50-75 years who received an inactivated influenza vaccine. Both conserved end residues are part of each CDR3. Fields, in order: clone size, D gene, V gene, J gene, CDR3 protein, CDR3 DNA. The D gene is left open where the match is weak. Some rows have no size entry. The others give once, few or many, or a class for an expanded clone.

size: few; D: NA; V: TRBV5-1; J: TRBJ2-5; CDR3: CASSFSSPMGTQYF; DNA: TGCGCCAGCAGCTTCTCCTCACCGATGGGGACCCAGTACTTC
size: few; D: TRBD2; V: TRBV28; J: TRBJ2-1; CDR3: CASSPPGLAGHNEQFF; DNA: TGTGCCAGCAGTCCCCCCGGACTAGCGGGCCACAATGAGCAGTTCTTC
size: few; D: NA; V: TRBV6-2/TRBV6-3; J: TRBJ1-1; CDR3: CASKRDGGAFF; DNA: TGTGCCAGCAAACGGGACGGAGGAGCTTTCTTT
size: many; D: TRBD2; V: TRBV4-1; J: TRBJ2-5; CDR3: CASSPLRTSGARDQETQYF; DNA: TGCGCCAGCAGCCCCCTGAGGACTAGCGGGGCGCGAGACCAAGAGACCCAGTACTTC
size: many; D: NA; V: TRBV12-3/TRBV12-4; J: TRBJ2-2; CDR3: CASSDRTGNTGELFF; DNA: TGTGCCAGCAGTGACCGAACAGGGAACACCGGGGAGCTGTTTTTT
size: few; D: NA; V: TRBV7-2; J: TRBJ2-7; CDR3: CASSLGQRQYEQYF; DNA: TGTGCCAGCAGCTTGGGCCAGAGACAGTACGAGCAGTACTTC
size: NA; D: NA; V: TRBV12-3/TRBV12-4; J: TRBJ2-1; CDR3: CASSLGSAEQFF; DNA: TGTGCCAGCAGTTTGGGTTCCGCTGAGCAGTTCTTC
size: few; D: TRBD2; V: TRBV6-1; J: TRBJ2-7; CDR3: CASSSSTSGRYYEQYF; DNA: TGTGCCAGCAGCTCGTCAACTAGCGGGAGGTACTACGAGCAGTACTTC
size: many; D: TRBD1; V: TRBV30; J: TRBJ2-4; CDR3: CAWSVSLRQGTIQYF; DNA: TGTGCCTGGAGTGTATCCCTCCGACAGGGGACCATTCAGTACTTC
size: few; D: TRBD2; V: TRBV7-9; J: TRBJ2-5; CDR3: CASRGGNKETQYF; DNA: TGTGCCAGCCGCGGGGGGAACAAAGAGACCCAGTACTTC
size: few; D: NA; V: TRBV9; J: TRBJ2-5; CDR3: CASSAQIQETQYF; DNA: TGTGCCAGCAGCGCCCAAATACAAGAGACCCAGTACTTC
size: NA; D: NA; V: TRBV4-3; J: TRBJ2-7; CDR3: CASSQDLAAYEQYF; DNA: TGCGCCAGCAGCCAAGATTTGGCAGCCTACGAGCAGTACTTC
size: NA; D: TRBD1; V: TRBV10-3; J: TRBJ1-1; CDR3: CAISGGQAMNTEAFF; DNA: TGTGCCATCAGCGGGGGACAGGCGATGAACACTGAAGCTTTCTTT
size: NA; D: NA; V: TRBV29-1; J: TRBJ1-2; CDR3: CSVGFPYGYTF; DNA: TGCAGCGTTGGATTTCCCTATGGCTACACCTTC
size: NA; D: NA; V: TRBV5-5; J: TRBJ1-5; CDR3: CASSRSGRENGNQPQHF; DNA: TGTGCCAGCAGCCGGTCGGGCAGGGAAAACGGCAATCAGCCCCAGCATTTT
size: NA; D: NA; V: TRBV3-1; J: TRBJ2-1; CDR3: CASSQVGRTNEQFF; DNA: TGTGCCAGCAGCCAAGTTGGTAGGACCAATGAGCAGTTCTTC
size: many; D: NA; V: TRBV28; J: TRBJ2-1; CDR3: CASCPPGYNEQFF; DNA: TGTGCCAGCTGCCCTCCAGGGTACAATGAGCAGTTCTTC
size: many; D: TRBD1; V: TRBV6-1; J: TRBJ2-1; CDR3: CASSQPGQGYNEQFF; DNA: TGTGCCAGCAGTCAACCGGGACAGGGGTACAATGAGCAGTTCTTC
size: NA; D: TRBD1; V: TRBV20-1; J: TRBJ2-3; CDR3: CSAKQGRLTDTQYF; DNA: TGCAGTGCTAAACAGGGGAGACTCACAGATACGCAGTATTTT
size: few; D: TRBD1; V: TRBV5-6; J: TRBJ2-3; CDR3: CASSINRGYTDTQYF; DNA: TGTGCCAGCAGCATTAACAGGGGATACACAGATACGCAGTATTTT
size: NA; D: NA; V: TRBV5-1; J: TRBJ2-4; CDR3: CASSLQGAGKNIQYF; DNA: TGCGCCAGCAGCTTGCAAGGGGCTGGCAAAAACATTCAGTACTTC
size: few; D: NA; V: TRBV2; J: TRBJ1-2; CDR3: CASMRGAGFGYTF; DNA: TGTGCCAGCATGAGAGGGGCGGGGTTTGGCTACACCTTC
size: NA; D: NA; V: TRBV5-1; J: TRBJ2-1; CDR3: CASSFGQTSRNEQFF; DNA: TGCGCCAGCAGCTTCGGACAGACCTCTCGAAATGAGCAGTTCTTC
size: few; D: TRBD2; V: TRBV10-3; J: TRBJ2-1; CDR3: CAISESAASGSTLSSYNEQFF; DNA: TGTGCCATCAGTGAGAGTGCCGCCAGCGGGAGCACCCTAAGCTCCTACAATGAGCAGTTCTTC
size: few; D: NA; V: TRBV9; J: TRBJ2-2; CDR3: CASSVDPANTGELFF; DNA: TGTGCCAGCAGCGTAGACCCAGCGAACACCGGGGAGCTGTTTTTT
size: few; D: NA; V: TRBV28; J: TRBJ2-2; CDR3: CASTGASRNTGELFF; DNA: TGTGCCAGCACGGGTGCTAGCCGGAACACCGGGGAGCTGTTTTTT
size: NA; D: NA; V: TRBV30; J: TRBJ2-5; CDR3: CAWSRWAEETQYF; DNA: TGTGCCTGGAGTAGGTGGGCCGAAGAGACCCAGTACTTC
size: few; D: NA; V: TRBV29-1; J: TRBJ2-7; CDR3: CSVESQTYEQYF; DNA: TGCAGCGTTGAATCCCAGACCTACGAGCAGTACTTC
size: once; D: NA; V: TRBV7-2; J: TRBJ1-3; CDR3: CASSFGRSPGNTIYF; DNA: TGTGCCAGCAGCTTTGGGAGATCCCCGGGAAACACCATATATTTT
size: few; D: NA; V: TRBV9; J: TRBJ2-3; CDR3: CASSASLAGRGTDTQYF; DNA: TGTGCCAGCAGCGCTTCACTAGCAGGCAGAGGTACAGATACGCAGTATTTT
size: few; D: NA; V: TRBV20-1; J: TRBJ1-1; CDR3: CSARGEAFF; DNA: TGCAGTGCTAGGGGCGAAGCTTTCTTT
size: few; D: NA; V: TRBV5-1; J: TRBJ2-2; CDR3: CASSSRQESGELFF; DNA: TGCGCCAGCAGCTCTCGACAGGAATCCGGGGAGCTGTTTTTT
size: NA; D: NA; V: TRBV9; J: TRBJ1-6; CDR3: CASSATGSPLHF; DNA: TGTGCCAGCAGCGCGACAGGATCACCCCTCCACTTT
size: few; D: NA; V: TRBV28; J: TRBJ2-5; CDR3: CASTRPPETQYF; DNA: TGTGCCAGCACCAGGCCCCCAGAGACCCAGTACTTC
size: few; D: NA; V: TRBV20-1; J: TRBJ2-1; CDR3: CSAIPSDEQFF; DNA: TGCAGTGCTATCCCCTCCGATGAGCAGTTCTTC